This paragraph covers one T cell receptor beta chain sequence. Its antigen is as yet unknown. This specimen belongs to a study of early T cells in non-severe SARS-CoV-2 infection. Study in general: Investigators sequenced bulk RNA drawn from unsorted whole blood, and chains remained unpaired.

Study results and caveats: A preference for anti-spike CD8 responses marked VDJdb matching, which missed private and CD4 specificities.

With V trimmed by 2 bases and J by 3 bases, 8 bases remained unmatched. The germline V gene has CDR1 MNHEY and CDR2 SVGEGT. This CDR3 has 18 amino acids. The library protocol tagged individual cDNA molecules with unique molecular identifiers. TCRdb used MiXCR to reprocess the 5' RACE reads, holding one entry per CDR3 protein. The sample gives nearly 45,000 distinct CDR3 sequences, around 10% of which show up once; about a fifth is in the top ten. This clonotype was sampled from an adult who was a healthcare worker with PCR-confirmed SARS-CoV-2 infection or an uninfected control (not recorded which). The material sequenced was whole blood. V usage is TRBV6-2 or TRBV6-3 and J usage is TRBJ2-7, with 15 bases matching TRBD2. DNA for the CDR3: TGTGCCAGCAGTTACGGGACTAGCGGGAGGCCAACCCTCTACGAGCAGTACTTC. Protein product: CASSYGTSGRPTLYEQYF.